This TCR beta chain was sequenced during a study of CD8 T cells in Susac syndrome. RNA was extracted with the RNeasy kit, and a quantity of roughly 0.45 to 1 ug was reverse transcribed using random hexamers. One entry per CDR3 protein results from TCRdb running MiXCR on the immunoSEQ multiplex PCR reads. The sample shows about 120,000 distinct CDR3 sequences, 90% to 95% of them seen only once. The V gene's germline CDR1 is MDHEN and CDR2 SYDVKM. This CDR3 is 12 amino acids long. Controls were healthy donors chosen to match patients in age and sex. The CD8+ and CD4+ T cells were isolated magnetically using a negative isolation approach, whereas the TEMRA cells were enriched by FACS. Points from the study as a whole: The authors acknowledged that their TCR sequencing and HLA analysis involved a relatively small number of individuals.

On this clonotype: Its antigen is still unknown.

Source material: CD4+ T cells from PBMCs. This chain connects TRBV28 to TRBJ1-5; perhaps TRBD1 as D (5 bases). This sequence was found in a human donor in good health. The CDR3: CAHRGRNQPQHF. CDR3 sequence (DNA): TGTGCTCACCGGGGCCGGAATCAGCCCCAGCATTTT.